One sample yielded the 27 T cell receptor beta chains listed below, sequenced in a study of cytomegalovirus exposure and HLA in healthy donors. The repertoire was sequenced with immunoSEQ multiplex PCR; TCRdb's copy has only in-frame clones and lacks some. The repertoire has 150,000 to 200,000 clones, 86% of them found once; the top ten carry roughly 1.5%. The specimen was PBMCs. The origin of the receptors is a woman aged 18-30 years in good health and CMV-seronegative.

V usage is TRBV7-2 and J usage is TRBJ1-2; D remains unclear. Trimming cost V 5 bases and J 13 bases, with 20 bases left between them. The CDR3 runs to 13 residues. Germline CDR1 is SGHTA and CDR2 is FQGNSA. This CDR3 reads CASSLTTGSAGTF. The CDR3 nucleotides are TGTGCCAGCAGCCTAACAACCGGGTCCGCGGGCACCTTC.

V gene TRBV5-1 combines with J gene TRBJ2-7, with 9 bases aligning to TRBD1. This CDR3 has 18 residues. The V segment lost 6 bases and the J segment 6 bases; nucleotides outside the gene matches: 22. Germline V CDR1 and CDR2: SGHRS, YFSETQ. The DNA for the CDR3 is TGCGCCAGCAATCCTATCCCACAGGGGGCTGCTTCAATAGGCGAGCAGTACTTC. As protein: CASNPIPQGAASIGEQYF.

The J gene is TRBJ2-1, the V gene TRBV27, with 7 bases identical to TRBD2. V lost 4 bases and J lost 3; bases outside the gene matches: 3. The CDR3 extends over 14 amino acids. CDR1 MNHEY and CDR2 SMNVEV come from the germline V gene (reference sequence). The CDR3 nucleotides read TGTGCCAGCAGTTCGAGCGGGGACTACAATGAGCAGTTCTTC. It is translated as CASSSSGDYNEQFF.

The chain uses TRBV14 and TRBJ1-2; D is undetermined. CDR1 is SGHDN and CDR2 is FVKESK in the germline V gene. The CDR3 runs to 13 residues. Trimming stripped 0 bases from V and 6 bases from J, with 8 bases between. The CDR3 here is CASSQDRGNGYTF. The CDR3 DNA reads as TGTGCCAGCAGCCAAGATCGAGGGAATGGCTACACCTTC.

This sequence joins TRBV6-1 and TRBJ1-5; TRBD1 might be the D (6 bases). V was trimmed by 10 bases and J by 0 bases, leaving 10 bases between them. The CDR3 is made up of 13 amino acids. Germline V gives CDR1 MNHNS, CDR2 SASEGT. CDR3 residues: CATRTVSNQPQHF. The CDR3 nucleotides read TGTGCCACCCGGACAGTTAGCAATCAGCCCCAGCATTTT.

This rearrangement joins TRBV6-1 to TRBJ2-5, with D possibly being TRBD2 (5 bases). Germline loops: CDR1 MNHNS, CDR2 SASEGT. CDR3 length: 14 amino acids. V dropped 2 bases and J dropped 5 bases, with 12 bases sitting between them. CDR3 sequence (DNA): TGTGCCAGCAGTGAACAAAGCGGTCCGGAGACCCAGTACTTC. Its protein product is CASSEQSGPETQYF.

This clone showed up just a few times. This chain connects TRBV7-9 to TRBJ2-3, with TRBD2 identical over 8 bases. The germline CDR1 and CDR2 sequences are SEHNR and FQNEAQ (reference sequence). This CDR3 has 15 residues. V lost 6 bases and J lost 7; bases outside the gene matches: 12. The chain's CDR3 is CASSPTSGHRNTQYF. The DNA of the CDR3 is TGTGCCAGCAGTCCTACTAGCGGCCATCGGAATACGCAGTATTTT. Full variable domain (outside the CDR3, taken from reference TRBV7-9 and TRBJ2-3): DTGVSQNPRHKITKRGQNVTFRCDPISEHNRLYWYRQTLGQGPEFLTYFQNEAQLEKSRLLSDRFSAERPKGSFSTLEIQRTEQGDSAMYLCASSPTSGHRNTQYFGPGTRLTVL.

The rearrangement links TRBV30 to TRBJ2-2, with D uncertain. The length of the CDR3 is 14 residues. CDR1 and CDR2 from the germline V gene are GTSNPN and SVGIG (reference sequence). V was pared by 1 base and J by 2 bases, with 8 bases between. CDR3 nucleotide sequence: TGTGCCTGGAGTGGCCAGGTCAACACCGGGGAGCTGTTTTTT. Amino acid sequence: CAWSGQVNTGELFF.

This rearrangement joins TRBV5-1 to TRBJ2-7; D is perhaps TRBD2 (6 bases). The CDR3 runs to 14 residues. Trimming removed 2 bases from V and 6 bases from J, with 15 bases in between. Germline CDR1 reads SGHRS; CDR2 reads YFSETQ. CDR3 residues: CASSFEGVGGEQYF. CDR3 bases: TGCGCCAGCAGCTTCGAGGGAGTGGGAGGCGAGCAGTACTTC. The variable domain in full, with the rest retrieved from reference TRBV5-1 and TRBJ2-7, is KAGVTQTPRYLIKTRGQQVTLSCSPISGHRSVSWYQQTPGQGLQFLFEYFSETQRNKGNFPGRFSGRQFSNSRSEMNVSTLELGDSALYLCASSFEGVGGEQYFGPGTRLTVT.

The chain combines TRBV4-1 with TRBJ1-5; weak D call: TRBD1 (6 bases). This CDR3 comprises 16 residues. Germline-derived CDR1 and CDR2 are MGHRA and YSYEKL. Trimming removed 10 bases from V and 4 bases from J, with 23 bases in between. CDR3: CATGERGGGPNQPQHF. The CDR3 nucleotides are TGCGCCACCGGAGAAAGGGGAGGGGGACCGAATCAGCCCCAGCATTTT.

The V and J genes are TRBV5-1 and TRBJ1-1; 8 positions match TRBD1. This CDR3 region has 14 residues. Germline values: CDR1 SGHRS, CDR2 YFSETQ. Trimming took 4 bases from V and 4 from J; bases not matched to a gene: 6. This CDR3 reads CASSPGQGFTEAFF. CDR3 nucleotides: TGCGCCAGCAGCCCCGGACAGGGTTTCACTGAAGCTTTCTTT.

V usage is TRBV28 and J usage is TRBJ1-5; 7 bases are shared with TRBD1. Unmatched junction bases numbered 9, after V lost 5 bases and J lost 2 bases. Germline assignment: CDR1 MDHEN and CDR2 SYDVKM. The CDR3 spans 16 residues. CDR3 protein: CASSERQGRGNQPQHF. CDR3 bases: TGTGCCAGCAGTGAAAGACAGGGCCGGGGCAATCAGCCCCAGCATTTT.

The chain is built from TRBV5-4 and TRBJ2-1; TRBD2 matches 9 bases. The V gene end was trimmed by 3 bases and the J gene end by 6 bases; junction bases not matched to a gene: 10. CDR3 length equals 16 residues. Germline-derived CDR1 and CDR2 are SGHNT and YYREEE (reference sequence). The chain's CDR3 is CASSWEAGGGGNEQFF. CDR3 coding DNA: TGTGCCAGCAGCTGGGAAGCGGGAGGCGGGGGCAATGAGCAGTTCTTC.

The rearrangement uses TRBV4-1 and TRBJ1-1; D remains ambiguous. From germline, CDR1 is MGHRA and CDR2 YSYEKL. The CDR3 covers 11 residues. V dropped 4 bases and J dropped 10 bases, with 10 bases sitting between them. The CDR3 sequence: CASSPGRGAFF. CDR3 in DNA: TGCGCCAGCAGCCCCGGGCGGGGAGCTTTCTTT.

The CDR3 loop reads CASSSASGYNEQFF. CDR3 DNA: TGCGCCAGCAGCTCGGCTAGCGGTTACAATGAGCAGTTCTTC. This rearrangement joins TRBV10-1 to TRBJ2-1; 7 bases fit TRBD2. The germline V gene has CDR1 WNHNN and CDR2 SYGVQD (reference sequence). The J segment lost 4 bases and the V segment lost 6 bases, leaving 6 bases of the junction unmatched. The CDR3 is made up of 14 amino acids.

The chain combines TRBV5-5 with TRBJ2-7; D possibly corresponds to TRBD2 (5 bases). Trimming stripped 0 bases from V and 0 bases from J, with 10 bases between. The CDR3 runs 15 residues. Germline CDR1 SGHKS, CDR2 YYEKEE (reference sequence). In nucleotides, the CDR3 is TGTGCCAGCAGCTTGGTGTTGGGGAGCTCCTACGAGCAGTACTTC. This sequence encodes CASSLVLGSSYEQYF.

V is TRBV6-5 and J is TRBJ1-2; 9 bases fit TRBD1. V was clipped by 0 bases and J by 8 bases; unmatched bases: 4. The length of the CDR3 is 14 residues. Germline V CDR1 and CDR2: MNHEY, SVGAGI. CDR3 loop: CASSYSDRGVGYTF. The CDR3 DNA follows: TGTGCCAGCAGTTACTCGGACAGGGGTGTCGGCTACACCTTC.

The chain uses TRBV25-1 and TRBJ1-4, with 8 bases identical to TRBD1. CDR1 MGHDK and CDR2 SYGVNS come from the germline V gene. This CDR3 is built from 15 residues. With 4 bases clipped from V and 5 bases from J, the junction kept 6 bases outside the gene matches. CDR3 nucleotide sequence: TGTGCCAGCAGTGCTCCGGGACAGGCAAATGAAAAACTGTTTTTT. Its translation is CASSAPGQANEKLFF.

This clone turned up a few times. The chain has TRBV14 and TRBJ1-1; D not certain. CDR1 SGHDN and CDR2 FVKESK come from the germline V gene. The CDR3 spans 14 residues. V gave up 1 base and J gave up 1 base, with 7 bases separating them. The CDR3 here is CASSQGRANTEAFF. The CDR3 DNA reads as TGTGCCAGCAGCCAAGGAAGAGCGAACACTGAAGCTTTCTTT.

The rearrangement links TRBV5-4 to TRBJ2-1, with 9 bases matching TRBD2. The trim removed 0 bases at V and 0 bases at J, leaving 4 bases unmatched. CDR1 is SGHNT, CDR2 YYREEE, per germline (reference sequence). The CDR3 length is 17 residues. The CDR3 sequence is CASSLVSGSSSYNEQFF. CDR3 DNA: TGTGCCAGCAGCTTGGTTAGCGGGAGTAGCTCCTACAATGAGCAGTTCTTC.

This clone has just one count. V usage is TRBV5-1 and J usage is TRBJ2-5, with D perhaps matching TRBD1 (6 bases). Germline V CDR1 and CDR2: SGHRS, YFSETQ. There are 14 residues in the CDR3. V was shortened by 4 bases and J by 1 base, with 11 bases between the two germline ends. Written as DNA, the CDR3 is TGCGCCAGCAGCCATCGGACAGTCCAAGAGACCCAGTACTTC. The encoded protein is CASSHRTVQETQYF.

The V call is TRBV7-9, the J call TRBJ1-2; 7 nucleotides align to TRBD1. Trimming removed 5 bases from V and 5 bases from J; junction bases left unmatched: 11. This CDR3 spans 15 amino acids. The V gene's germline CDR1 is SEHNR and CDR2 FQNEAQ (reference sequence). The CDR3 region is CASSPWDSGRYGYTF. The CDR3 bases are TGTGCCAGCAGCCCCTGGGACAGTGGGCGTTATGGCTACACCTTC.

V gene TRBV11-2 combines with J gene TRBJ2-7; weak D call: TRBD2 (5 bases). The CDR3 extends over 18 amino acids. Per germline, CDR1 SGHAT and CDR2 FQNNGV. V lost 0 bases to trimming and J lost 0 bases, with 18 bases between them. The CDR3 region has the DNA TGTGCCAGCAGCTTAGAACTAGGGAGCCCGGTTTTCTCCTACGAGCAGTACTTC. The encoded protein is CASSLELGSPVFSYEQYF.

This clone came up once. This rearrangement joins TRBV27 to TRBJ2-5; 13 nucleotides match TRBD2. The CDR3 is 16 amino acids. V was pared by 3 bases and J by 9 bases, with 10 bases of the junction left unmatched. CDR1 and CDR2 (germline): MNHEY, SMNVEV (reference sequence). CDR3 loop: CASSFGLAGETEAQYF. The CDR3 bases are TGTGCCAGCAGTTTCGGACTAGCGGGGGAAACGGAGGCCCAGTACTTC.

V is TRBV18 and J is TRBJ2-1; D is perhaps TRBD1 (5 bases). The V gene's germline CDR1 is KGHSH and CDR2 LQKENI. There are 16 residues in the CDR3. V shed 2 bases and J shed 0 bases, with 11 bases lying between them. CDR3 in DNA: TGTGCCAGCTCACCATCTTGGCAGGGCTCCTACAATGAGCAGTTCTTC. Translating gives CASSPSWQGSYNEQFF.

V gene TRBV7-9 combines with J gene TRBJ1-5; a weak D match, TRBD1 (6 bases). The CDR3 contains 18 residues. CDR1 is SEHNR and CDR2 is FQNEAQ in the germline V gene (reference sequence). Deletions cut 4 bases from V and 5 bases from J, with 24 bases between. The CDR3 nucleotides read TGTGCCAGCAGCTCTGTCAGAGGTGGGGGCTCCGTCCATCAGCCCCAGCATTTT. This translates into CASSSVRGGGSVHQPQHF.

CDR3 nucleotide sequence: TGCGCCAGCGGGGCAAAGACCTACGAGCAGTACTTC. Protein: CASGAKTYEQYF. The chain links TRBV10-2 to TRBJ2-7, with a possible D match to TRBD1 (5 bases). CDR3 length: 12 residues. The germline V gene has CDR1 WSHSY and CDR2 SAAADI. V was trimmed by 8 bases and J by 2 bases, leaving 10 bases between them.